The 8 T cell receptor beta chains given below trace back to one sample, sequenced in a study of OX40 agonist ivuxolimab in advanced cancers. Libraries were prepared by immunoSEQ multiplex PCR; TCRdb keeps only in-frame clonotypes and omits some of them. The data hold fewer than 80,000 clones, with 77% observed a single time. Specimen: CD4+ or CD8+ T cells sorted from blood, collected in a trial of the OX40 agonist ivuxolimab. These receptor sequences come from an adult with an advanced solid tumor such as melanoma, head and neck, liver or kidney cancer.

The rearrangement joins TRBV6-1 to TRBJ2-7; TRBD2 is a possible D gene (5 bases). This CDR3 comprises 13 residues. CDR1 and CDR2 (germline): MNHNS, SASEGT. Between the trimmed V and J ends, which lost 8 bases and 0 bases, there was a span of 11 bases. In DNA form, the CDR3 reads TGTGCCAGCCGGGATGGAAACTCCTACGAGCAGTACTTC. Amino acid sequence: CASRDGNSYEQYF.

The chain carries TRBV4-1 and TRBJ1-6, with a possible D match to TRBD1 (5 bases). Between the trimmed V and J ends, which lost 1 base and 0 bases, there was a span of 13 bases. The CDR3 has 18 amino acids. CDR1 is MGHRA, CDR2 YSYEKL, per germline. The CDR3 protein is CASSQAGRQSSYNSPLHF. The CDR3 DNA sequence: TGCGCCAGCAGCCAAGCTGGTCGACAGAGCTCCTATAATTCACCCCTCCACTTT.

This CDR3 reads CASSPVVGDSRVPQHF. The CDR3 DNA sequence: TGTGCCAGCAGCCCTGTTGTCGGGGACAGCAGGGTCCCCCAGCATTTT. The chain links TRBV5-8 to TRBJ1-5, with 7 bases identical to TRBD1. This CDR3 region has 16 residues. CDR1 SGHTS and CDR2 YDEGEE come from the germline V gene. Germline trimming cut 4 bases from V and 10 bases from J; bases unmatched to any gene: 17.

This rearrangement joins TRBV6-5 to TRBJ1-2; D not resolved. Germline values: CDR1 MNHEY, CDR2 SVGAGI. V lost 2 bases and J lost 1, with 14 bases in between. The CDR3 is made up of 16 amino acids. The CDR3 region has the DNA TGTGCCAGCAGTTACAATCCCGGCCGGGGTAACTATGGCTACACCTTC. Translation: CASSYNPGRGNYGYTF.

J is TRBJ1-5 and V is TRBV19; 12 positions match TRBD1. The CDR3 loop spans 18 amino acids. The ends lost 5 bases at V and 0 bases at J; junction bases unmatched: 8. The germline V gene has CDR1 LNHDA and CDR2 SQIVND (reference sequence). Here the CDR3 DNA reads TGTGCCAGTAGTCAAAGGGACAGGGGGCTTGGTAGCAATCAGCCCCAGCATTTT. Amino acid sequence: CASSQRDRGLGSNQPQHF.

The chain is built from TRBV7-8 and TRBJ2-5; maybe TRBD1 (5 bases). The ends were cut back, 5 bases at V and 2 bases at J, with 12 bases in the middle. In germline, CDR1 is SGHVS, CDR2 FQNEAQ. The length of the CDR3 is 14 residues. In nucleotides, the CDR3 is TGTGCCAGCAGCCAAACAGGCCTGCAAGAGACCCAGTACTTC. Translating it yields CASSQTGLQETQYF.

CDR3 nucleotide sequence: TGCAGCGTTGAAGGGACCGGGAGGGGGTACAATGAGCAGTTCTTC. It is translated as CSVEGTGRGYNEQFF. The rearrangement uses TRBV29-1 and TRBJ2-1, with 8 bases identical to TRBD2. CDR1 SQVTM and CDR2 ANQGSEA come from the germline V gene. There are 15 residues in the CDR3. V shed 1 base, J shed 4 bases, and the junction held 6 bases outside the gene matches.

The genes are TRBV18 and TRBJ2-5; tentative D call: TRBD2 (6 bases). The V gene lost 5 bases and the J gene lost 5 bases, with 12 bases spanning the gap. Germline CDR1 is KGHSH and CDR2 is LQKENI. The CDR3 runs 13 residues. The CDR3 spells CASSTGLGETQYF. As DNA, the CDR3 is TGTGCCAGCTCAACGGGACTCGGGGAGACCCAGTACTTC.